These 10 T cell receptor beta chains were all obtained from the same sample, sequenced in a study of blood T cell repertoires in COVID-19. The protocol was immunoSEQ multiplex PCR, while the TCRdb copy is restricted to in-frame clones and leaves out a portion. The profile shows 140,000 or so clones, approximately 80% of them singletons. The sample was peripheral blood. These receptors all come from a woman older than 75 with acute or convalescent COVID-19.

The rearrangement uses TRBV4-3 and TRBJ1-5, with D hard to call. The V end was cut by 0 bases, the J end by 9 bases, with 9 bases between. CDR3 length equals 13 residues. In germline, CDR1 is LGHNA, CDR2 YSLEER. For the CDR3, the DNA is TGCGCCAGCAGCCAAGATCCCCTTATGCCCCAGCATTTT. This encodes CASSQDPLMPQHF.

The chain links TRBV10-3 to TRBJ2-2, with D possibly matching TRBD2 (6 bases). V lost 0 bases and J lost 7, with 15 bases in between. The germline V gene has CDR1 ENHRY and CDR2 SYGVKD. The CDR3 spans 16 residues. Written as DNA, the CDR3 is TGTGCCATCAGTGAGTCTGGGAGGACGCGGGTCGGGGAGCTGTTTTTT. Translation: CAISESGRTRVGELFF.

This sequence joins TRBV5-1 and TRBJ2-5, with D possibly matching TRBD1 (5 bases). This CDR3 region has 17 residues. CDR1 and CDR2 (germline): SGHRS, YFSETQ. V was trimmed by 1 base and J by 4 bases, leaving 20 bases between them. The DNA of the CDR3 is TGCGCCAGCAGCTTGAGAGGTGGGCGGCAGGGTCGAGAGACCCAGTACTTC. Its translation is CASSLRGGRQGRETQYF. Supplemented by reference TRBV5-1 and TRBJ2-5, the full variable domain reads KAGVTQTPRYLIKTRGQQVTLSCSPISGHRSVSWYQQTPGQGLQFLFEYFSETQRNKGNFPGRFSGRQFSNSRSEMNVSTLELGDSALYLCASSLRGGRQGRETQYFGPGTRLLVL.

The V and J genes are TRBV11-2 and TRBJ1-2, with D perhaps TRBD1 (5 bases). There are 18 residues in the CDR3. V lost 1 base and J 8 bases, leaving 26 bases between the germline ends. Germline CDR1 reads SGHAT; CDR2 reads FQNNGV. CDR3 coding DNA: TGTGCCAGCAGCTTAGGGAGGGGCCGCGTGAGGTCGGGAGGGGGCTACACCTTC. Amino acid sequence: CASSLGRGRVRSGGGYTF.

V is TRBV9 and J is TRBJ2-2; possibly TRBD1 for D (5 bases). Germline V lookup: CDR1 SGDLS, CDR2 YYNGEE. This CDR3 contains 14 residues. Trimming took 3 bases from V and 0 from J, leaving 6 bases between them. The CDR3 bases are TGTGCCAGCAGCGGGACAACGAACACCGGGGAGCTGTTTTTT. It specifies CASSGTTNTGELFF.

CDR3 DNA sequence: TGTGCCAGCAGCACCAGAAACCTACAGGGTAGCAATCAGCCCCAGCATTTT. It yields the protein CASSTRNLQGSNQPQHF. J is TRBJ1-5 and V is TRBV2; a possible D gene is TRBD1 (6 bases). Between the trimmed V and J ends, which lost 6 bases and 0 bases, there was a span of 18 bases. The germline CDR1 and CDR2 sequences are SNHLY and FYNNEI. The CDR3 is 17 residues long.

The J gene is TRBJ2-1, the V gene TRBV3-1 (or the pseudogene TRBV3-2); D not certain. This CDR3 contains 13 residues. V was trimmed by 0 bases and J by 15 bases, leaving 15 bases between them. Germline CDR1 is LGHDT and CDR2 is YNNKEL (reference sequence). The CDR3 DNA follows: TGTGCCAGCAGCCAAGAAAGTGGCGGTTGGTTGTTCTTC. Translation: CASSQESGGWLFF.

The chain employs TRBV15 and TRBJ1-2; TRBD1 matches at 7 bases. V lost 1 base and J lost 2; bases outside the gene matches: 10. The CDR3 spans 17 residues. The germline V gene encodes CDR1 LNHNV and CDR2 YYDKDF (reference sequence). This CDR3 is CATSRGMTTGINYGYTF. CDR3 coding DNA: TGTGCCACCAGCAGAGGAATGACGACAGGGATAAACTATGGCTACACCTTC. Full variable domain (missing parts from reference TRBV15 and TRBJ1-2): DAMVIQNPRYQVTQFGKPVTLSCSQTLNHNVMYWYQQKSSQAPKLLFHYYDKDFNNEADTPDNFQSRRPNTSFCFLDIRSPGLGDTAMYLCATSRGMTTGINYGYTFGSGTRLTVV.

The gene calls are TRBV3-1 (or the pseudogene TRBV3-2) and TRBJ1-2; D unclear. Germline CDR1 is LGHDT and CDR2 is YNNKEL (reference sequence). The CDR3 consists of 12 residues. Trimming left V 0 bases short and J 14 bases short, with 13 bases between. This chain's CDR3 is CASSQDKGGRTF. Written as DNA, the CDR3 is TGTGCCAGCAGCCAAGATAAGGGAGGGAGAACCTTC.

This clone was detected only a few times. The chain joins TRBV5-1 to TRBJ1-6, with 8 bases lining up with TRBD1. The V gene's germline CDR1 is SGHRS and CDR2 YFSETQ. The CDR3 contains 17 residues. The trim removed 4 bases at V and 8 bases at J, leaving 14 bases unmatched. The CDR3 DNA reads TGCGCCAGCAGCCCTGGGAGAACGGACAGGGTCCATTCACCCCTCCACTTT. As protein: CASSPGRTDRVHSPLHF. Full variable domain (rest looked up from reference TRBV5-1 and TRBJ1-6): KAGVTQTPRYLIKTRGQQVTLSCSPISGHRSVSWYQQTPGQGLQFLFEYFSETQRNKGNFPGRFSGRQFSNSRSEMNVSTLELGDSALYLCASSPGRTDRVHSPLHFGNGTRLTVT.